The clone carrying this TCR beta chain was observed a few times. Antigen specificity is unknown. MiXCR, run by TCRdb on the reads, gives a single entry per CDR3 protein. Of 400,000 or so distinct CDR3 sequences listed, 25% to 40% are singletons. The germline V gene has CDR1 ENHRY and CDR2 SYGVKD. This CDR3 is 14 amino acids long. V was trimmed by 8 bases and J by 7 bases, leaving 17 bases between them. This entry belongs to a study of T cell repertoires in cytomegalovirus infection. Overall study: Public TCR beta signatures indicated both CMV infection and matching HLA type.

Findings and caveats of the study: HLA-C-restricted TCR beta clonotypes specific for CMV led the ex vivo response. The study identified carriers of CMV plus the relevant HLA from cumulative public TCR beta family frequency.

Sequenced: PBMCs. The receptor was derived from a human donor in good health (CMV status not recorded). Some clones in this sample may be carry-over from other donors' samples. The chain links TRBV10-3 to TRBJ1-4, with D perhaps TRBD1 (6 bases). The CDR3 region is CAIGGAGIGEKLFF. The CDR3 bases are TGTGCCATCGGGGGGGCAGGTATCGGTGAAAAACTGTTTTTT.